This paragraph covers one T cell receptor beta chain sequence. Its antigen remains unidentified. Other DNA sequences in this sample translate to the same CDR3. The entry originates in a study of beta chain features in type 1 diabetes. Study-wide results and limits: Sequencing from cDNA could over-represent high-TCR-expressing cells. A moderate, significant TCRB CDR3 shortening appeared in type 1 diabetes across four CD4+ subsets.

Isolated RNA was reverse transcribed in full, so expressed TCRB transcripts were sequenced. Sequencing used immunoSEQ multiplex PCR; TCRdb keeps in-frame clones, though not all of them. The profile shows some 370,000 clones, 9.6% of them singletons. The CDR3 spans 15 residues. The germline CDR1 and CDR2 sequences are MNHNS and SASEGT. With 6 bases clipped from V and 1 base from J, the junction kept 3 bases outside the gene matches. V gene TRBV6-1 combines with J gene TRBJ2-5, with 12 positions matching TRBD2. The sequence derives from a man younger than 45 with type 1 diabetes. Sequenced: central memory CD4+ T cells from blood. The CDR3 region is CASRRLAGVQETQYF. CDR3 DNA: TGTGCCAGCAGAAGACTAGCGGGAGTCCAAGAGACCCAGTACTTC.